A selection of T cell receptor beta chains follows, all from one sample in a study of shared clonotypes between healthy human individuals. Some clones are missing from TCRdb's copy, which holds only in-frame ones; the method was immunoSEQ multiplex PCR. The sample lists about 2 million clones; approximately 95% were seen once. Input material: naive CD8+ T cells sorted from blood. The source of these receptors is a man aged 18 to 29 in good health. CDR3s include the opening cysteine and the closing phenylalanine or tryptophan. The D gene is left open where the match is weak. For some rows the clone size is stated as once, few or many, or as a class when expanded; others skip it.

-	TRBV6-6	-	TRBJ2-1	TGTGCCAGCAGTTCCCTTTACGGGTCCGGGAATGAGCAGTTCTTC	CASSSLYGSGNEQFF
-	TRBV5-4	-	TRBJ1-1	TGTGCCAGCAGCTTGGATGAGGGGGTAGGTACTGAAGCTTTCTTT	CASSLDEGVGTEAFF
-	TRBV6-5	-	TRBJ2-7	TGTGCCAGCACCGGGGCGGACAGAGACTACGAGCAGTACTTC	CASTGADRDYEQYF
-	TRBV6-1	once	TRBJ2-1	TGTGCCAGCAGTGAAAACCATGAGCAGTTCTTC	CASSENHEQFF
-	TRBV30	-	TRBJ1-2	TGTGCCCTGGAGGGATATGGCTACACCTTC	CALEGYGYTF
-	TRBV5-6	-	TRBJ1-5	TGTGCCAGCAAACTGGGGGCAGCAGGCAATCAGCCCCAGCATTTT	CASKLGAAGNQPQHF
-	TRBV5-8	-	TRBJ1-2	TGTGCCAGCAGCCTGGTGGGGCCTTATTACTTC	CASSLVGPYYF
-	TRBV15	-	TRBJ2-3	TGTGCCACCAGCATCAGCGGAACTAGCACAGATACGCAGTATTTT	CATSISGTSTDTQYF
-	TRBV7-6	-	TRBJ2-5	TGTGCCAGCAGCCCCCGTAGGGACCAAGAGACCCAGTACTTC	CASSPRRDQETQYF
-	TRBV20-1	-	TRBJ2-5	TGCAGTGCTCCTCGGGGTGAGACCCAGTACTTC	CSAPRGETQYF
TRBD2	TRBV9	-	TRBJ2-3	TGTGCCAGCAGCAAACTAGCGGGGGGCAACACAGATACGCAGTATTTT	CASSKLAGGNTDTQYF
TRBD2	TRBV7-8	-	TRBJ2-7	TGTGCCAGCAGCCTCTTTGAGGGACTAGCGGGAGCAGACGAGCAGTACTTC	CASSLFEGLAGADEQYF
-	TRBV6-1	-	TRBJ2-2	TGTGCCAGCAGTGGGGCACCGAACACCGGGGAGCTGTTTTTT	CASSGAPNTGELFF
TRBD2	TRBV4-3	once	TRBJ2-5	TGCGCCAGCAGTCCCGGGACTAGCGGGATGGAGACCCAGTACTTC	CASSPGTSGMETQYF
-	TRBV9	-	TRBJ2-1	TGTGCCAGCAGCGTAGAAGGGGGAGGGATATACAATGAGCAGTTCTTC	CASSVEGGGIYNEQFF
TRBD1	TRBV6-5	-	TRBJ2-7	TGTGCCAGCAGTTTCCAACCGGGACAGGGGCACTACGAGCAGTACTTC	CASSFQPGQGHYEQYF
-	TRBV5-5	-	TRBJ2-7	TGTGCCAGCAGCCAGTACAGTGAGCAGTACTTC	CASSQYSEQYF
-	TRBV28	-	TRBJ2-5	TGTGCCAGCAGTCCCTCGACGGAACTCCTCCAAGAGACCCAGTACTTC	CASSPSTELLQETQYF
-	TRBV9	-	TRBJ2-7	TGTGCCAGCAGCGGAGGGGACCGTTACTACGAGCAGTACTTC	CASSGGDRYYEQYF
-	TRBV27	once	TRBJ2-7	TGTGCCAGCAGGGATAGCAGTACAAAGGGCTACGAGCAGTACTTC	CASRDSSTKGYEQYF
-	TRBV10-3	-	TRBJ1-2	TGTGCCATCAGTGAATTGCAGGGCGGCTATGGCTACACCTTC	CAISELQGGYGYTF
-	TRBV5-4	-	TRBJ2-7	TGTGCCAGCAGCTCAAGTACCGGGACTCCCTACGAGCAGTACTTC	CASSSSTGTPYEQYF
-	TRBV2	-	TRBJ2-2	TGTGCCAGCAGTGAATTTGGAGAAGTGAACACCGGGGAGCTGTTTTTT	CASSEFGEVNTGELFF
-	TRBV4-1	-	TRBJ1-2	TGCGCCAGCAGCCAAATACAGGGAGGGGACTATGGCTACACCTTC	CASSQIQGGDYGYTF
-	TRBV7-9	-	TRBJ2-5	TGTGCCAGCAGCTTAGCTTATCAAGAGACCCAGTACTTC	CASSLAYQETQYF
TRBD2	TRBV2	-	TRBJ2-1	TGTGCCAGCAGTTCGACTAGCGGGGAGCAGTTCTTC	CASSSTSGEQFF
-	TRBV5-1	-	TRBJ2-7	TGCGCCAGCAGCTTGGTTTTGGGGTCCTACGAGCAGTACTTC	CASSLVLGSYEQYF
TRBD1	TRBV13	-	TRBJ2-7	TGTGCCAGCAGCTCTGACAGGGGGCCAAACGAGCAGTACTTC	CASSSDRGPNEQYF
-	TRBV13	-	TRBJ2-2	TGTGCCAGCAGCTTAGAAGGGGTAAACACCGGGGAGCTGTTTTTT	CASSLEGVNTGELFF
-	TRBV29-1	-	TRBJ2-5	TGCAGCGTTGAAGATCTTGAGGGGACCCAAGAGACCCAGTACTTC	CSVEDLEGTQETQYF
-	TRBV27	-	TRBJ2-5	TGTGCCAGCAGTTTATCGGGGCCATCTCTAGAGACCCAGTACTTC	CASSLSGPSLETQYF
-	TRBV2	-	TRBJ2-7	TGTGCCAGCAGACCGACAGCTACTTACGAGCAGTACTTC	CASRPTATYEQYF
TRBD1	TRBV4-1	-	TRBJ2-5	TGCGCCAGCAGCCAGGAGGAACCGGGACAGGAAGAGACCCAGTACTTC	CASSQEEPGQEETQYF
-	TRBV6-5	once	TRBJ1-1	TGTGCCACCAGACCTAGGATAACGAACACTGAAGCTTTCTTT	CATRPRITNTEAFF
TRBD2	TRBV5-5	-	TRBJ2-2	TGTGCCAGCAGCTTAACTAGCGGGCGCGCGAACACCGGGGAGCTGTTTTTT	CASSLTSGRANTGELFF
-	TRBV7-8	-	TRBJ2-7	TGTGCCAGTACGGCAACAACTCTGGGGGAGCAGTACTTC	CASTATTLGEQYF
TRBD2	TRBV5-6	-	TRBJ2-3	TGTGCCAGCAGCTTGAGGACTAGCGGGAGTCAAACAGATACGCAGTATTTT	CASSLRTSGSQTDTQYF
-	TRBV2	-	TRBJ1-6	TGTGCCAGCAGGGGAAGCTCCTATAATTCACCCCTCCACTTT	CASRGSSYNSPLHF
-	TRBV7-2	-	TRBJ2-1	TGTGCCAGCAGCTTAGCTCAAGGGCAGTTCAATGAGCAGTTCTTC	CASSLAQGQFNEQFF
TRBD2	TRBV4-2	-	TRBJ2-2	TGTGCCAGCAGCCAGGTCCTTGGCGGGGGGGTTAACACCGGGGAGCTGTTTTTT	CASSQVLGGGVNTGELFF
-	TRBV4-1	-	TRBJ2-2	TGCGCCAGCAGCCACCAAACAGTGAACACCGGGGAGCTGTTTTTT	CASSHQTVNTGELFF
-	TRBV27	-	TRBJ2-7	TGTGCCAAACACCTCAGGTTATACTACGAGCAGTACTTC	CAKHLRLYYEQYF
TRBD1	TRBV27	-	TRBJ2-3	TGTGCCACCGGGGACAGCTTCACAGATACGCAGTATTTT	CATGDSFTDTQYF
TRBD1	TRBV9	-	TRBJ1-2	TGTGCCAGCAACCCCGGGACAGGGGCCCATGGCTACACCTTC	CASNPGTGAHGYTF
-	TRBV5-1	-	TRBJ1-1	TGCGCCAGCAGCGACGGGTCCACTGAAGCTTTCTTT	CASSDGSTEAFF
TRBD1	TRBV5-1	-	TRBJ2-7	TGCGCCAGCAGCAGTGTAGCAGGGGGCGCGGGGGAGCAGTACTTC	CASSSVAGGAGEQYF
TRBD1	TRBV4-3	-	TRBJ2-2	TGCGCCAGCAGCCAAGAGGGACAGGGGGCGTCGGACACCGGGGAGCTGTTTTTT	CASSQEGQGASDTGELFF
-	TRBV10-3	-	TRBJ2-7	TGTGCCATCAGTGAGTCAAGGGGGGCAGAAGACGAGCAGTACTTC	CAISESRGAEDEQYF
-	TRBV28	-	TRBJ1-5	TGTGCCAGCAGTAACCCCCCTTGGTGGGAGTATAGCAATCAGCCCCAGCATTTT	CASSNPPWWEYSNQPQHF
TRBD1	TRBV4-1	-	TRBJ1-1	TGCGCCAGCAGCCACGGAGGGGGCCCCACTGAAGCTTTCTTT	CASSHGGGPTEAFF
TRBD2	TRBV10-2	-	TRBJ2-7	TGCGCCAGCAGCCGAGCCCCACTAGCGGGAGCTCGGGAGCAGTACTTC	CASSRAPLAGAREQYF
-	TRBV5-1	-	TRBJ2-7	TGCGCCAGCAGCTCCACAGGGTACGAGCAGTACTTC	CASSSTGYEQYF
-	TRBV28	few	TRBJ2-7	TGTGCCAGCAGTTTCCGGCGAACGAACTACGAGCAGTACTTC	CASSFRRTNYEQYF